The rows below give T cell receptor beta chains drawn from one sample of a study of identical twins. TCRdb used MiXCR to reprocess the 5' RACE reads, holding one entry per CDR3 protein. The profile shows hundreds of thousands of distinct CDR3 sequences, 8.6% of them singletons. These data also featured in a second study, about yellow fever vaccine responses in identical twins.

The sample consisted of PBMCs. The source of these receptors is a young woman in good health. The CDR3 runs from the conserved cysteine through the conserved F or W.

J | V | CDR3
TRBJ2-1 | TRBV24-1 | CATSPVGRGYNEQFF
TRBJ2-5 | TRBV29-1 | CSAMTSGVFGETQYF
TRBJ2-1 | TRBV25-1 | CASSEPGPLANEQFF
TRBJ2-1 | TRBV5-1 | CASSLYLGYEQFF
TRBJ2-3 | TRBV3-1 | CASSQEAGFTDTQYF
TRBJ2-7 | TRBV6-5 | CASSYSKVEGYEQYF
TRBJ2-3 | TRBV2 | CASSEQGQGATDTQYF
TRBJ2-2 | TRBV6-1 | CASSELAGGTGELFF
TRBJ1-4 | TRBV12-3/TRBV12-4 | CASSFGTGEKLFF
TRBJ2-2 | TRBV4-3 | CASSQGLAGTGELFF
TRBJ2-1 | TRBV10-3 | CAISVLDGSSYNEQFF
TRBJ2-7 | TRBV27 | CASSFWGQAPYEQYF
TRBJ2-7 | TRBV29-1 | CSAFDYEQYF
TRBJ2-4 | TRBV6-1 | CASSPRGKVGKNIQYF
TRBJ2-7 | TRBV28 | CASSLNRGRTALGGTYEQYF
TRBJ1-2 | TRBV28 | CASSFAGGKGGYTF
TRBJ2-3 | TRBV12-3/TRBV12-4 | CASRGHGAGPTDTQYF
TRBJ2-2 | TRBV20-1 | CSARPSANTGELFF
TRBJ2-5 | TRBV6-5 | CASSYSNGGWETQYF
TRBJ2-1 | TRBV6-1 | CASSEGRSSYNEQFF
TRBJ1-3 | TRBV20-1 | CSATNRAKMGNTIYF
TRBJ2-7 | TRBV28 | CASSQQDYEQYF
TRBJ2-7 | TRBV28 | CASSFGKTHEQYF
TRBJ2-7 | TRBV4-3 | CASSQEWLESYEQYF
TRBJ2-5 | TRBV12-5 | CASGLGLGGQIETQYF
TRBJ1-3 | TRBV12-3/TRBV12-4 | CASSLFLGRNTIYF
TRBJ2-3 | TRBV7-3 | CASGRGAPGDTQYF
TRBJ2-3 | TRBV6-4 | CASSEGRGNTDTQYF
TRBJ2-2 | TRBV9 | CASSVLAGAGGELFF
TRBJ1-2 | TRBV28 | CASRGPLPGQGAYGYTF
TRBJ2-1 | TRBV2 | CASSEQSGSYNEQFF
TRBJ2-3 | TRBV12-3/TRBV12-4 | CASRTDRGTSDTQYF
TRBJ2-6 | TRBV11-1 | CASSLIQGHNSGANVLTF
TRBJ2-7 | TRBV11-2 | CASSQSSESSYEQYF
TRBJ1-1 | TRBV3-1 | CASSQQNTFLAEAFF
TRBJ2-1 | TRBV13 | CASSLSKASGGAFYNEQFF
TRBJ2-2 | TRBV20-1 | CSARTVNTGELFF
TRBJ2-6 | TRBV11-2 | CASRQGTGGSHSGANVLTF
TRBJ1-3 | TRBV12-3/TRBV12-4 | CASSLGQGERNTIYF
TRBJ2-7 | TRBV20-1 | CSARDPVSYEQYF